This section outlines one T cell receptor (beta chain) sequence together with its context. In the PCR, 60 Vbeta and 13 Jbeta primers were used. Only in-frame clones appear in the TCRdb table, and some are missing; sequencing was by immunoSEQ multiplex PCR. The table includes approximately 130,000 clones, approximately 81% detected once. The sample originates from a study of cytomegalovirus exposure and HLA in healthy donors. Study-level information: Among 150 million to 200 million T cells, an earlier analysis found roughly 120 million unique TCR beta sequences.

With 3 bases clipped from V and 2 bases from J, the junction kept 9 bases outside the gene matches. CDR1 and CDR2 (germline): LNHDA, SQIVND (reference sequence). The CDR3 sequence is 16 residues long. This TCR was sampled from a man between 18 and 35 years old in good health and CMV-seronegative. The chain has TRBV19 and TRBJ2-7, with 8 nucleotides matching TRBD2. Material: PBMCs. CDR3 DNA sequence: TGTGCCAGTAGTATGCCCGCGGGGGGCTCTCCCTACGAGCAGTACTTC. This encodes CASSMPAGGSPYEQYF. The complete variable domain, with remaining parts taken from reference TRBV19 and TRBJ2-7, reads DGGITQSPKYLFRKEGQNVTLSCEQNLNHDAMYWYRQDPGQGLRLIYYSQIVNDFQKGDIAEGYSVSREKKESFPLTVTSAQKNPTAFYLCASSMPAGGSPYEQYFGPGTRLTVT.